The clone carrying this TCR beta chain has a count of ten or more. Antigen unknown. This specimen comes from a study of early T cells in non-severe SARS-CoV-2 infection. Overall study context: Bulk RNA isolated from unsorted whole blood underwent sequencing; chains were not paired.

Attachment of unique molecular identifiers to individual cDNA molecules was performed. TCRdb reprocessed the 5' RACE reads with MiXCR, giving one entry per CDR3 protein. The sample comprises about 39,000 distinct CDR3 sequences, less than 6% of which are singletons, and about 4.7% rests with the top ten. Study results and limitations: Sequences matched to VDJdb favored anti-spike CD8 responses, while private and CD4 specificities were missed.

The source is an adult who was a healthcare worker with PCR-confirmed SARS-CoV-2 infection or an uninfected control (not recorded which). Specimen: whole blood, collected at baseline.

The DNA of the CDR3 is TGTGCCAGCAGCTCCCACGGGGGGCGCATTAAAGAGACCCAGTACTTC. Protein product: CASSSHGGRIKETQYF. The chain has TRBV28 and TRBJ2-5; D perhaps matches TRBD2 (7 bases). The CDR3 extends over 16 amino acids. CDR1 is MDHEN, CDR2 SYDVKM, per germline. V shed 6 bases and J shed 3 bases, with 20 bases lying between them.